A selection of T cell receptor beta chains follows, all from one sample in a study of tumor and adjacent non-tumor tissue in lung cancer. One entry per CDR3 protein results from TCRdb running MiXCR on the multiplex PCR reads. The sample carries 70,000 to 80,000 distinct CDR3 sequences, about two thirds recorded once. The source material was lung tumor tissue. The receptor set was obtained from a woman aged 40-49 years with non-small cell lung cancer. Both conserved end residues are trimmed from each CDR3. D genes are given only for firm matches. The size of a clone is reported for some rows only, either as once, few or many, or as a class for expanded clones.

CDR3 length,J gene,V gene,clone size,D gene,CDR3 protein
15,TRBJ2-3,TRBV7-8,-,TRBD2,ASSLYGLAEETDTQY
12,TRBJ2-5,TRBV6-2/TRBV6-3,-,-,ASVRGTDLKTQH
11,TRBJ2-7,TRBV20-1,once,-,SAILVGAYEQY
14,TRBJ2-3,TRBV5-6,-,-,ASSSVGGADTDTQY
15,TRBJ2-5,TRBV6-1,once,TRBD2,VNSEGTSGRIQETQY
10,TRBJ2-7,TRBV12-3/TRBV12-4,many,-,ASSGASYEQY
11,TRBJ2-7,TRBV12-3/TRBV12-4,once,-,VSSTEGSREQY
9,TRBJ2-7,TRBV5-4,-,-,ASSLGGQQY
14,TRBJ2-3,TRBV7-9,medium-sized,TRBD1,ASSGPGQRSTDTQY
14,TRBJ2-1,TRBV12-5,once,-,ASGLLTSRANNEQF
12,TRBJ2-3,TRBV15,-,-,ATSRGQGADTQY
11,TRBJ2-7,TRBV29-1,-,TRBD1,SDAGQGHYEQY
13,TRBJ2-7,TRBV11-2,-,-,ASSSGTGSSHEHY
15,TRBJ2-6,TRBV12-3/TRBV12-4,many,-,ASRSDRASSGANVLT
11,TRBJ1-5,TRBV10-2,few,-,TSSDRSNQPQH
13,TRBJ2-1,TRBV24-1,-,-,GTSDTRLGPGEQF
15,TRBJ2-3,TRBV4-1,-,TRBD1,ATSQARTGGVTDTQY
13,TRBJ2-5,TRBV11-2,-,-,ASTKFAHAQETHY
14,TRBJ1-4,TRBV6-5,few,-,VSALYQGPLNEKLF
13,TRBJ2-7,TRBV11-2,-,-,ASSLDTQRSYEQY
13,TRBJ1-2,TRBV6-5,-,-,ASSYSYTGNYGHI
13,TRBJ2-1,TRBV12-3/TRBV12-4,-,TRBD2,ASGTTSGRAREQF
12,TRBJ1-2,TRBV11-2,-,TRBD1,ASSMPQGAYDYT
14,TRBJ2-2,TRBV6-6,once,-,TSSHGAGENTGELF
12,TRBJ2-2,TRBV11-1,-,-,VSRRDVYTGELF
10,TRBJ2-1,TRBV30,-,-,AYHREYNEQS
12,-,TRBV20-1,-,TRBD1,SVGRTGAYNEQY
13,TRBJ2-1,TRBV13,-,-,ASSFSVVTDNEQL
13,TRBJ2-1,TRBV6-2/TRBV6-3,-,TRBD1,ASRRSRGLYNEQF
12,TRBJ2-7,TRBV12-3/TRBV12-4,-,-,ASSFGGSSHEQH
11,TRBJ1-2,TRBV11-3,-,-,ASMQGYNYDYT
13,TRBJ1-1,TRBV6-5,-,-,ARSGQGGDGTEAF
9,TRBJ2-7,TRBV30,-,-,TWSVGNEEY
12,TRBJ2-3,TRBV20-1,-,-,SVTGWPSTDTQY
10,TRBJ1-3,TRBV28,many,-,ASSLVWDTIY
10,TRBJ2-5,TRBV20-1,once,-,STRENWAAQY
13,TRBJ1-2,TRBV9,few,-,ASSVSGWGDYDYT
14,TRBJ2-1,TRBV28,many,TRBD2,ASSFSTSGSYNEQF
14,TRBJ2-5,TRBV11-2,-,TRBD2,VSSSPGGGIQETQY
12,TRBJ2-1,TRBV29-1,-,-,SLARLVNSNEQF
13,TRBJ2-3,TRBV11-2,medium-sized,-,ASSSERIDTDTQY
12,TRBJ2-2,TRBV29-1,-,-,SVEVGGYTGELY
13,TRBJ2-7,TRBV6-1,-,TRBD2,ASSATLAGVGEQY